The clone carrying this TCR beta chain has at least ten counts. TCRdb analysed the 5' RACE reads with MiXCR anew, one entry per CDR3 protein. Counted here are roughly 35,000 distinct CDR3 sequences, 21% occurring once; the ten biggest clones make up less than 2%. The entry originates in a study of T-cell memory formation after mild COVID-19. V lost 3 bases to trimming and J lost 8 bases; unmatched junction nucleotides: 16. Germline-derived CDR1 and CDR2 are SGHTA and FQGNSA. The CDR3 is 18 residues long. The sequence was obtained from an adult who had mild COVID-19 (a few samples of this study predate the infection). Cell type and time point are not known. The sequenced material came from PBMCs or a T cell subset sorted from them (not recorded which). This chain connects TRBV7-2 to TRBJ1-6; TRBD1 matches 7 bases. In DNA, the CDR3 is TGTGCCAGCAGCTTGGGCATGATGGGGACAGCTGACTATTCACCCCTCCACTTT. This encodes CASSLGMMGTADYSPLHF.